The 9 T cell receptor beta chains in this list originate from one sample, sequenced in a study of cytomegalovirus exposure and HLA in healthy donors. PCR amplification relied on 60 Vbeta primers (plus 13 Jbeta primers). Data came from immunoSEQ multiplex PCR; TCRdb stores just in-frame clones and leaves some out. The sample shows 160,000 or so clones, just under 80% of them seen only once. Sequenced sample: PBMCs. All receptors come from a young man in good health and CMV-seropositive.

The chain links TRBV7-2 to TRBJ2-3; 9 bases line up with TRBD2. The CDR3 loop spans 15 amino acids. The V gene end was trimmed by 8 bases and the J gene end by 2 bases; junction bases not matched to a gene: 8. Germline V gene data show CDR1 as SGHTA and CDR2 as FQGNSA. The CDR3 DNA reads as TGTGCCAGCTCGGCGGGGGGGGGAAACACAGATACGCAGTATTTT. Its translation is CASSAGGGNTDTQYF.

The chain links TRBV7-2 to TRBJ2-5; D might be TRBD1 (8 bases). CDR3 size: 15 residues. CDR1 SGHTA and CDR2 FQGNSA come from the germline V gene. The germline V and J ends were trimmed by 4 bases and 1 base, with 13 bases remaining between them. The CDR3 DNA reads as TGTGCCAGCAGCTCCAACAGGGGGGGCCAAGAGACCCAGTACTTC. The encoded protein is CASSSNRGGQETQYF.

The V call is TRBV5-4, the J call TRBJ2-7, with D possibly TRBD2 on 5 matching bases. Germline CDR1 reads SGHNT; CDR2 reads YYREEE (reference sequence). This CDR3 region has 15 residues. Trimming cost V 2 bases and J 5 bases, with 17 bases left between them. The CDR3 loop reads CASSFPAREIHEQYF. DNA of the CDR3: TGTGCCAGCAGCTTTCCGGCGAGGGAGATACACGAGCAGTACTTC.

The CDR3 here is CASSSTGTPGPNEQFF. The CDR3 region has the DNA TGTGCCAGCAGCTCGACCGGGACTCCCGGGCCCAATGAGCAGTTCTTC. The gene calls are TRBV11-2 and TRBJ2-1; D may be TRBD2 (6 bases). CDR1 and CDR2 from the germline V gene are SGHAT and FQNNGV. CDR3 length: 16 amino acids. V lost 4 bases, J lost 6 bases, and 19 bases lay in between.

The rearrangement joins TRBV7-9 to TRBJ2-3; TRBD1 aligns across 11 bases. Trimming cost V 4 bases and J 4 bases; bases outside gene matches: 10. The CDR3 sequence is 17 residues long. Germline V gene data show CDR1 as SEHNR and CDR2 as FQNEAQ (reference sequence). The CDR3 reads CASSSSWTGGSADTQYF. As DNA, the CDR3 is TGTGCCAGCAGCTCCTCATGGACAGGGGGCAGCGCAGATACGCAGTATTTT.

V is TRBV11-1 and J is TRBJ2-1; no reliable D call. The germline V gene encodes CDR1 SGHAT and CDR2 FQDESV (reference sequence). The CDR3 runs 14 residues. V lost 1 base to trimming and J lost 1 base, with 5 bases between them. The CDR3 is CASSLGGSYNEQFF. For the CDR3, the DNA is TGTGCCAGCAGCTTAGGCGGTTCCTACAATGAGCAGTTCTTC.

V is TRBV7-6 and J is TRBJ2-1; 13 nucleotides align to TRBD2. The germline gives CDR1 SGHVS, CDR2 FNYEAQ. V shed 5 bases, J shed 5 bases, and the junction held 12 bases outside the gene matches. This CDR3 has 18 amino acids. CDR3 sequence reads: CASSPGLAGWNRDNEQFF. CDR3 DNA sequence: TGTGCCAGCAGCCCGGGACTAGCGGGATGGAATCGGGACAATGAGCAGTTCTTC.

V usage is TRBV29-1 and J usage is TRBJ1-3; TRBD1 matches 8 bases. The CDR3 consists of 16 residues. V lost 6 bases to trimming and J lost 0 bases; unmatched junction nucleotides: 10. Germline V lookup: CDR1 SQVTM, CDR2 ANQGSEA. This CDR3 is CSVGLGQGGSGNTIYF. CDR3 nucleotide sequence: TGCAGCGTCGGATTAGGACAGGGCGGCTCTGGAAACACCATATATTTT.

The V and J genes are TRBV5-4 and TRBJ1-1; TRBD1 might be the D (5 bases). The germline V gene has CDR1 SGHNT and CDR2 YYREEE (reference sequence). Between the trimmed V and J ends, which lost 0 bases and 0 bases, there was a span of 6 bases. The length of the CDR3 is 14 residues. CDR3 DNA sequence: TGTGCCAGCAGCTTGGAACAGGTGAACACTGAAGCTTTCTTT. Amino acids: CASSLEQVNTEAFF. Full variable domain (missing parts from reference TRBV5-4 and TRBJ1-1): ETGVTQSPTHLIKTRGQQVTLRCSSQSGHNTVSWYQQALGQGPQFIFQYYREEENGRGNFPPRFSGLQFPNYSSELNVNALELDDSALYLCASSLEQVNTEAFFGQGTRLTVV.